This T cell receptor beta chain was identified during a study of blood T cell repertoires in COVID-19. The protocol was immunoSEQ multiplex PCR, while the TCRdb copy is restricted to in-frame clones and leaves out a portion. The repertoire has about 230,000 clones, over 70% of them found once; the top ten carry 5.7%. Germline V gene data show CDR1 as LGHNA and CDR2 as YNFKEQ. J was trimmed by 1 base and V by 1 base; bases with no gene match: 6. The CDR3 is 17 amino acids. Sequencing was carried out using peripheral blood. This TCR was recovered from an older man with acute or convalescent COVID-19. This chain links TRBV4-2 with TRBJ2-7; 11 bases map to TRBD2. The CDR3 nucleotides are TGTGCCAGCAGCCAAGGCCCGACTAGCGGGGTATCCTACGAGCAGTACTTC. Protein product: CASSQGPTSGVSYEQYF.